Below, 8 T cell receptor beta chains from the same sample are listed, as sequenced in a study of T cells in tumors after PD-1 blockade. The protocol was immunoSEQ multiplex PCR, while the TCRdb copy is restricted to in-frame clones and leaves out a portion. The sample includes about 33,000 clones, about three quarters of them seen just once. The sequencing here drew on PBMCs, taken before anti-PD-1 treatment. The receptors come from a human donor with basal cell carcinoma.

This clone was detected a few times. The genes are TRBV4-1 and TRBJ2-3; D ambiguous. The CDR3 spans 16 residues. CDR1 is MGHRA and CDR2 is YSYEKL in the germline V gene. Deletions cut 0 bases from V and 2 bases from J, with 12 bases between. For the CDR3, the DNA is TGCGCCAGCAGCCAAGATCACCCCAGGTTCACAGATACGCAGTATTTT. This encodes CASSQDHPRFTDTQYF.

The J gene is TRBJ1-6, the V gene TRBV19; possibly TRBD1 for D (5 bases). V dropped 5 bases and J dropped 10 bases, with 21 bases sitting between them. Germline-derived CDR1 and CDR2 are LNHDA and SQIVND (reference sequence). CDR3 length equals 16 residues. The CDR3 loop reads CASSQGRSDRGSPLHF. CDR3 DNA: TGTGCCAGTAGTCAAGGACGGAGCGACAGAGGATCACCCCTCCACTTT.

J is TRBJ1-4 and V is TRBV3-1 (or the pseudogene TRBV3-2); 10 bases are shared with TRBD1. Germline trimming cut 0 bases from V and 7 bases from J; bases unmatched to any gene: 2. This CDR3 is 15 amino acids long. CDR1 and CDR2 (germline): LGHDT, YNNKEL (reference sequence). The CDR3 DNA reads as TGTGCCAGCAGCCAAGAAGACAGGGGGCGTGAAAAACTGTTTTTT. Protein product: CASSQEDRGREKLFF.

This sequence joins TRBV9 and TRBJ2-7; TRBD1 agrees at 12 bases. This CDR3 region has 15 residues. V lost 4 bases to trimming and J lost 0 bases; unmatched junction nucleotides: 2. CDR1 and CDR2 (germline): SGDLS, YYNGEE. The CDR3 DNA reads TGTGCCAGCAGCACGGGACAGGGGGCCTCCTACGAGCAGTACTTC. This codes for CASSTGQGASYEQYF.

This clone was seen just once. The chain carries TRBV9 and TRBJ2-6; D may be TRBD1 (5 bases). With 4 bases removed from V and 2 bases from J, the gap between germline ends came to 10 bases. Germline assignment: CDR1 SGDLS and CDR2 YYNGEE. The CDR3 consists of 15 residues. CDR3 nucleotides: TGTGCCAGCAGCCCAGGGATCACTGGGGCCAACGTCCTGACTTTC. Protein sequence: CASSPGITGANVLTF.

The V call is TRBV19, the J call TRBJ2-2, with D maybe TRBD2 (5 bases). CDR1 LNHDA and CDR2 SQIVND come from the germline V gene (reference sequence). CDR3 length: 15 amino acids. The germline V and J ends were trimmed by 4 bases and 7 bases, with 16 bases remaining between them. CDR3 sequence (DNA): TGTGCCAGTAGTAAGAGGCGGGTCAAGGGCGGGGAGCTGTTTTTT. It translates to CASSKRRVKGGELFF.

The chain links TRBV5-1 to TRBJ1-1; D may be TRBD1 (6 bases). Between the trimmed V and J ends, which lost 4 bases and 2 bases, there was a span of 15 bases. Germline V gene sequence: CDR1 SGHRS, CDR2 YFSETQ. The CDR3 spans 15 residues. This CDR3 is CASSRGGRENTEAFF. CDR3 nucleotides: TGCGCCAGCAGCCGGGGGGGCAGAGAAAACACTGAAGCTTTCTTT.

This chain joins TRBV30 and TRBJ1-1; D unresolved. This CDR3 contains 13 residues. From germline, CDR1 is GTSNPN and CDR2 SVGIG (reference sequence). V dropped 0 bases and J dropped 7 bases, with 12 bases sitting between them. Here the CDR3 reads CAWSVVGSFEAFF. CDR3 DNA sequence: TGTGCCTGGAGTGTCGTTGGCAGCTTTGAAGCTTTCTTT.